Listed below are T cell receptor beta chains from one sample, sequenced in a study of cytomegalovirus exposure and HLA in healthy donors. TCRdb's copy holds only in-frame clones and misses some; the assay was immunoSEQ multiplex PCR. The table records about 130,000 clones, 70% to 85% of them present only once. Sequencing was carried out using PBMCs. These receptor sequences come from a female donor in good health and CMV-seronegative. CDR3s include the opening cysteine and the closing phenylalanine or tryptophan. The D gene is left open where the match is weak. Size is stated for part of the rows, as once, few or many counts, or as a class when the clone is expanded.

cdr3_aa: CASSQTGGTDTQYF
cdr3_nt: TGTGCCAGCAGTCAGACAGGGGGAACAGATACGCAGTATTTT
j_call: TRBJ2-3
v_call: TRBV2
clone_size: -
d_call: TRBD1

cdr3_aa: CASSLFESYYEQYF
cdr3_nt: TGTGCCAGCAGTTTATTTGAGTCATACTACGAGCAGTACTTC
j_call: TRBJ2-7
v_call: TRBV28
clone_size: few
d_call: -

cdr3_aa: CASSIDPSGVNRGTGELFF
cdr3_nt: TGTGCCAGTAGTATAGATCCTAGCGGGGTGAACAGAGGGACCGGGGAGCTGTTTTTT
j_call: TRBJ2-2
v_call: TRBV19
clone_size: -
d_call: TRBD2

cdr3_aa: CASSQAGSYGYTF
cdr3_nt: TGTGCCAGCAGTCAAGCCGGGAGTTATGGCTACACCTTC
j_call: TRBJ1-2
v_call: TRBV2
clone_size: -
d_call: -

cdr3_aa: CASRWASGIGETQYF
cdr3_nt: TGTGCCAGTAGATGGGCTAGCGGGATTGGAGAGACCCAGTACTTC
j_call: TRBJ2-5
v_call: TRBV19
clone_size: -
d_call: TRBD2

cdr3_aa: CASSITGQQTGGFF
cdr3_nt: TGTGCCAGTAGTATCACGGGACAGCAGACTGGGGGGTTCTTT
j_call: TRBJ1-1
v_call: TRBV19
clone_size: few
d_call: TRBD1

cdr3_aa: CAWSGKQGSNTEAFF
cdr3_nt: TGTGCCTGGAGTGGTAAACAGGGCTCGAACACTGAAGCTTTCTTT
j_call: TRBJ1-1
v_call: TRBV30
clone_size: -
d_call: -

cdr3_aa: CASGQDRATDTQYF
cdr3_nt: TGTGCTAGTGGTCAGGACAGGGCTACAGATACGCAGTATTTT
j_call: TRBJ2-3
v_call: TRBV12-5
clone_size: -
d_call: TRBD1

cdr3_aa: CASSYSAGPHEQYF
cdr3_nt: TGTGCCAGCAGTTACTCGGCAGGGCCCCACGAGCAGTACTTC
j_call: TRBJ2-7
v_call: TRBV6-5
clone_size: -
d_call: -

cdr3_aa: CASSLGGVANYGYTF
cdr3_nt: TGTGCCAGCAGCTTGGGGGGCGTCGCTAACTATGGCTACACCTTC
j_call: TRBJ1-2
v_call: TRBV5-4
clone_size: -
d_call: -

cdr3_aa: CASSWKGLSGANVLTF
cdr3_nt: TGTGCCAGCAGTTGGAAGGGACTTTCCGGGGCCAACGTCCTGACTTTC
j_call: TRBJ2-6
v_call: TRBV6-5
clone_size: -
d_call: -

cdr3_aa: CASSLAADYTDTQYF
cdr3_nt: TGTGCCAGCAGCTTGGCAGCGGACTACACAGATACGCAGTATTTT
j_call: TRBJ2-3
v_call: TRBV7-2
clone_size: -
d_call: -

cdr3_aa: CASSTSGSLSYEQYF
cdr3_nt: TGTGCCAGCAGCACTAGCGGAAGTTTAAGCTACGAGCAGTACTTC
j_call: TRBJ2-7
v_call: TRBV7-2
clone_size: -
d_call: TRBD2

cdr3_aa: CASIATEVGYGYTF
cdr3_nt: TGTGCCAGCATAGCGACCGAAGTGGGCTATGGCTACACCTTC
j_call: TRBJ1-2
v_call: TRBV10-3
clone_size: -
d_call: -

cdr3_aa: CASSRERYEQYF
cdr3_nt: TGTGCCAGCAGCCGGGAGAGGTACGAGCAGTACTTC
j_call: TRBJ2-7
v_call: TRBV7-2
clone_size: once
d_call: -

cdr3_aa: CASTARAGGNYGYTF
cdr3_nt: TGCGCCAGCACCGCGAGGGCGGGGGGCAACTATGGCTACACCTTC
j_call: TRBJ1-2
v_call: TRBV4-1
clone_size: -
d_call: -

cdr3_aa: CASSFFRGHNEQFF
cdr3_nt: TGTGCCAGCAGTTTTTTCCGAGGGCACAATGAGCAGTTCTTC
j_call: TRBJ2-1
v_call: TRBV28
clone_size: -
d_call: -

cdr3_aa: CASSDSTGQGGELFF
cdr3_nt: TGTGCCAGCAGTGACTCTACGGGTCAGGGCGGGGAGCTGTTTTTT
j_call: TRBJ2-2
v_call: TRBV6-4
clone_size: few
d_call: -

cdr3_aa: CASSSPRTGSGSNQPQHF
cdr3_nt: TGTGCCAGCAGCTCACCCCGGACAGGGTCAGGAAGCAATCAGCCCCAGCATTTT
j_call: TRBJ1-5
v_call: TRBV7-2
clone_size: few
d_call: TRBD1

cdr3_aa: CASSLGGRGAGDGYTF
cdr3_nt: TGTGCCAGCAGCTTAGGGGGCCGGGGGGCCGGGGATGGCTACACCTTC
j_call: TRBJ1-2
v_call: TRBV7-2
clone_size: once
d_call: -

cdr3_aa: CASSLGDRGRGYTF
cdr3_nt: TGCGCCAGCAGCTTGGGGGACAGGGGGCGAGGCTACACCTTC
j_call: TRBJ1-2
v_call: TRBV5-1
clone_size: -
d_call: TRBD1

cdr3_aa: CASSLLSATDTQYF
cdr3_nt: TGTGCCAGCAGCTTACTTAGCGCCACAGATACGCAGTATTTT
j_call: TRBJ2-3
v_call: TRBV7-2
clone_size: -
d_call: -

cdr3_aa: CASSLLSRAYNEQFF
cdr3_nt: TGTGCCAGCAGTTTACTCTCCAGGGCCTACAATGAGCAGTTCTTC
j_call: TRBJ2-1
v_call: TRBV27
clone_size: -
d_call: -

cdr3_aa: CASSLEGTGNTGELFF
cdr3_nt: TGCGCCAGCAGCTTGGAAGGGACAGGGAACACCGGGGAGCTGTTTTTT
j_call: TRBJ2-2
v_call: TRBV5-1
clone_size: -
d_call: TRBD1

cdr3_aa: CASSLTGFDEQFF
cdr3_nt: TGTGCCAGCAGTCTAACAGGGTTCGATGAGCAGTTCTTC
j_call: TRBJ2-1
v_call: TRBV6-4
clone_size: -
d_call: -

cdr3_aa: CASSPRTGPTEAFF
cdr3_nt: TGTGCCAGTAGTCCCCGGACAGGACCCACTGAAGCTTTCTTT
j_call: TRBJ1-1
v_call: TRBV19
clone_size: -
d_call: TRBD1

cdr3_aa: CASSKGQGHEKLFF
cdr3_nt: TGCGCCAGCAGTAAGGGACAGGGCCATGAAAAACTGTTTTTT
j_call: TRBJ1-4
v_call: TRBV10-1
clone_size: -
d_call: TRBD1

cdr3_aa: CPSNEETQYF
cdr3_nt: TGCCCTTCTAATGAGGAGACCCAGTACTTC
j_call: TRBJ2-5
v_call: TRBV1
clone_size: -
d_call: -

cdr3_aa: CASSLVPSGKTTYEQYF
cdr3_nt: TGCGCCAGCAGCTTGGTGCCTAGCGGGAAAACCACCTACGAGCAGTACTTC
j_call: TRBJ2-7
v_call: TRBV5-1
clone_size: -
d_call: TRBD2

cdr3_aa: CASSFDRNNEQFF
cdr3_nt: TGTGCCAGTAGCTTCGACAGGAACAATGAGCAGTTCTTC
j_call: TRBJ2-1
v_call: TRBV19
clone_size: -
d_call: -

cdr3_aa: CASSPSSPGVRETQYF
cdr3_nt: TGTGCCAGCAGCCCATCTAGTCCGGGAGTCCGCGAGACCCAGTACTTC
j_call: TRBJ2-5
v_call: TRBV9
clone_size: -
d_call: -

cdr3_aa: CASSVGVEDSYEQYF
cdr3_nt: TGTGCCAGCAGCGTAGGAGTGGAGGACAGCTACGAGCAGTACTTC
j_call: TRBJ2-7
v_call: TRBV9
clone_size: few
d_call: -

cdr3_aa: CASSYSGGQGVGELFF
cdr3_nt: TGTGCCAGCAGTTACTCTGGGGGACAGGGAGTCGGGGAGCTGTTTTTT
j_call: TRBJ2-2
v_call: TRBV6-5
clone_size: -
d_call: TRBD1

cdr3_aa: CASSVTAKGAQYF
cdr3_nt: TGTGCCAGCAGCGTGACGGCGAAGGGGGCCCAGTACTTC
j_call: TRBJ2-5
v_call: TRBV28
clone_size: few
d_call: -